The entry below gives a single T cell receptor beta chain sequence along with its context. In the original workflow: Amplification of reference gene primers was used by the study to estimate nucleated cell counts. Libraries were prepared by immunoSEQ multiplex PCR; TCRdb keeps only in-frame clonotypes and omits some of them. The DNA was the basis for D and trimming; V, J and clone size are from that table. The table includes around 68,000 clones, around four fifths detected once. With V trimmed by 11 bases and J by 10 bases, 16 bases remained unmatched. Germline CDR1 reads MNHNY; CDR2 reads SVGAGI (reference sequence). This CDR3 spans 14 amino acids. This sample was included in a study of blood T cell repertoires in COVID-19. Study background: Material from acute and convalescent COVID-19 was sourced from the United States, Italy and Spain. Sample material is recorded as cDNA or gDNA derived from T cells, B-cell-depleted T cells, or PBMCs.

The TCR originated in a woman in her forties or fifties with acute or convalescent COVID-19. The source material was peripheral blood. The chain uses TRBV6-6 and TRBJ1-4; 7 nucleotides match TRBD1. This chain's CDR3 is CAGQGGARDGKLFF. The CDR3 nucleotides read TGTGCCGGCCAGGGGGGTGCTCGTGACGGAAAACTGTTTTTT.